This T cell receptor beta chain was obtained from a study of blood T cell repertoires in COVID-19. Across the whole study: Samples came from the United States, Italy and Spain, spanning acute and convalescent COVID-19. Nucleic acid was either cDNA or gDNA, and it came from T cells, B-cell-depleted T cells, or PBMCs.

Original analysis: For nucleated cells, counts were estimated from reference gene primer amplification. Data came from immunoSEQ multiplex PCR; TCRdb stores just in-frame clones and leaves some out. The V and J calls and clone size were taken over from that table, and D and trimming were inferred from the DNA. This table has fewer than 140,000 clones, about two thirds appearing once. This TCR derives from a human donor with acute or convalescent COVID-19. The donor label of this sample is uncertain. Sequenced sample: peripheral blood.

The chain's CDR3 is CASSDQGGGVTGELFF. Written as DNA, the CDR3 is TGTGCCAGCAGTGACCAGGGCGGCGGTGTCACCGGGGAGCTGTTTTTT. The rearrangement uses TRBV6-1 and TRBJ2-2; possibly TRBD1 for D (5 bases). This CDR3 has 16 amino acids. Germline V lookup: CDR1 MNHNS, CDR2 SASEGT. Trimming shortened V by 3 bases and J by 4 bases, and 15 bases separated the two germline ends.